This T cell receptor (beta chain) originates from a study of post-analysis software for immune sequencing data. Study summary: Recorded subtypes: relapsing-remitting, secondary progressive, progressive-relapsing; some patients unannotated.

J lost 0 bases, V lost 3 bases, and 9 bases had no gene match. CDR1 is PRHDT, CDR2 FYEKMQ, per germline (reference sequence). The CDR3 is 18 amino acids. General study findings and limits: Samples made in the same batch grouped tightly together by F measure. Normalized Chao1 diversity was significantly reduced in patients versus controls. Among a handful of TRBV segments more frequent in patients than controls were TRBV5-6, TRBV5-1 and TRBV20-1.

Details on this clonotype: Its specificity is unknown.

Presence of unique molecular identifiers characterized the TCR beta cDNA libraries. MiXCR was run by TCRdb on the PCR reads, yielding one entry per CDR3 protein. The top ten clones hold 4% to 5.5% of a sample with around 250,000 distinct CDR3 sequences, 36% of them seen once. V is TRBV13 and J is TRBJ2-1, with TRBD2 identical over 9 bases. The sequenced sample was blood. The TCR sequence derives from a girl under 18 with multiple sclerosis. CDR3 in amino acids: CASSFGLAGSPSYNEQFF. The DNA of the CDR3 is TGTGCCAGCAGCTTCGGGCTAGCGGGATCTCCCTCCTACAATGAGCAGTTCTTC.